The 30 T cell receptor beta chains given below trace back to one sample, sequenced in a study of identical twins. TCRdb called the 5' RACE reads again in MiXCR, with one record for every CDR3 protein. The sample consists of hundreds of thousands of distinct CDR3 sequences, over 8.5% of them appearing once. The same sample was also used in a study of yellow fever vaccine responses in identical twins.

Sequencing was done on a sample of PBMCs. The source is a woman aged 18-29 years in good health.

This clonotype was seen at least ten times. The CDR3 region has the DNA TGTGCCAGCAGCCTTTCTAGGTCCGGTTGGGATGAGCAGTTCTTC. As protein: CASSLSRSGWDEQFF. This chain uses TRBV13 with TRBJ2-1; the D is unclear. V dropped 5 bases and J dropped 8 bases, with 19 bases sitting between them. Germline V gene sequence: CDR1 PRHDT, CDR2 FYEKMQ (reference sequence). This CDR3 spans 15 amino acids.

CDR3 sequence reads: CASSYTGASYEQYF. CDR3 in DNA: TGTGCCAGCAGTTATACAGGGGCTTCCTACGAGCAGTACTTC. The V and J genes are TRBV27 and TRBJ2-7; 7 nucleotides match TRBD1. The CDR3 loop spans 14 amino acids. The J segment lost 1 base and the V segment lost 4 bases, leaving 4 bases of the junction unmatched. The germline gives CDR1 MNHEY, CDR2 SMNVEV (reference sequence).

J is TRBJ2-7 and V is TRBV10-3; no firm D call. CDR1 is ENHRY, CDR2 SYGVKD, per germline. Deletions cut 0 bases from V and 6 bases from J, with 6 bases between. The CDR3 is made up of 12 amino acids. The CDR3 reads CAISESASEQYF. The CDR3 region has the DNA TGTGCCATCAGTGAGTCGGCGTCCGAGCAGTACTTC.

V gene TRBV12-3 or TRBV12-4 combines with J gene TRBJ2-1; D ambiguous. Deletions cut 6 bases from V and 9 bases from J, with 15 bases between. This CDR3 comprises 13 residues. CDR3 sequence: CASRRVGPPEQFF. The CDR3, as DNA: TGTGCCAGCAGACGGGTCGGTCCTCCTGAGCAGTTCTTC.

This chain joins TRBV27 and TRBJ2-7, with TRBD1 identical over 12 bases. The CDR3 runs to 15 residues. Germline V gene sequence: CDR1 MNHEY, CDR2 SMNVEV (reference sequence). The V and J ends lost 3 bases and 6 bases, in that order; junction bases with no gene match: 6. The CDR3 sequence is CASSFAGTGGLEQYF. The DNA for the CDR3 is TGTGCCAGCAGTTTCGCCGGGACAGGGGGCCTCGAGCAGTACTTC.

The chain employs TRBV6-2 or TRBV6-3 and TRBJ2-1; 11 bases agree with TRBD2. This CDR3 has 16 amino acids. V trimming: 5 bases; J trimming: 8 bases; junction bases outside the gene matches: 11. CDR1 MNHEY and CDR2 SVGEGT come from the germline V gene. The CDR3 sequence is CASSPRSSGRLYEQFF. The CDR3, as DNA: TGTGCCAGCAGTCCTCGATCTAGCGGGAGGTTGTATGAGCAGTTCTTC.

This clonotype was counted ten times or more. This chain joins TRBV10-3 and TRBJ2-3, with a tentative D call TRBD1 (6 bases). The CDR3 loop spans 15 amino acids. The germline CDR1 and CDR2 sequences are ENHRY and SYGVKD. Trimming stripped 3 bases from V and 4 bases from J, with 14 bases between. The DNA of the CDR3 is TGTGCCATCAGTGAAGAGCGCCAGGGGTCAGATACGCAGTATTTT. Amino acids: CAISEERQGSDTQYF.

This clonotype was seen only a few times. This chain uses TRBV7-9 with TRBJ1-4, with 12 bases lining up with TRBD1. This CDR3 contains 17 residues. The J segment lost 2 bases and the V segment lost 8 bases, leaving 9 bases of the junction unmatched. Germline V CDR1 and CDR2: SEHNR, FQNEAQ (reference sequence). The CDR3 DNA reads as TGTGCCAGCGGCCTGGGACAGGGGGCCCGCACTAATGAAAAACTGTTTTTT. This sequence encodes CASGLGQGARTNEKLFF.

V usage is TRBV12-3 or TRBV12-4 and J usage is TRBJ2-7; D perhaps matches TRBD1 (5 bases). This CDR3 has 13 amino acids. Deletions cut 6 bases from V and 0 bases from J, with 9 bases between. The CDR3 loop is CASSQQDSYEQYF. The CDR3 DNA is TGTGCCAGCAGCCAACAGGACTCCTACGAGCAGTACTTC.

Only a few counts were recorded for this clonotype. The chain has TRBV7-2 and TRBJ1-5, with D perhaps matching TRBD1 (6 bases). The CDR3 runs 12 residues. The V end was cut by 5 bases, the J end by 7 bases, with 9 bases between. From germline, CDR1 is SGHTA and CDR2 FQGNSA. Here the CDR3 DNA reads TGTGCCAGCAGCCAGAGGGGGCAGCCCCAGCATTTT. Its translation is CASSQRGQPQHF.

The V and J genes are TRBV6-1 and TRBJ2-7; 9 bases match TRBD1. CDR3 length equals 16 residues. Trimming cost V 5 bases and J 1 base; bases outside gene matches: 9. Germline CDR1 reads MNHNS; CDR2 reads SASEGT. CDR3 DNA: TGTGCCAGCAGTCGTACAGGGGGCGGATTATCCTACGAGCAGTACTTC. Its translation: CASSRTGGGLSYEQYF.

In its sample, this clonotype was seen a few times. The CDR3 bases are TGTGCCAGCAGTAACGCGGGACGGAACCTCCCCGGGGAGCTGTTTTTT. This codes for CASSNAGRNLPGELFF. The chain links TRBV12-3 or TRBV12-4 to TRBJ2-2, with D possibly matching TRBD2 (6 bases). CDR3 size: 16 residues. Trimming pared 5 bases from V and 6 bases from J, leaving 19 bases between.

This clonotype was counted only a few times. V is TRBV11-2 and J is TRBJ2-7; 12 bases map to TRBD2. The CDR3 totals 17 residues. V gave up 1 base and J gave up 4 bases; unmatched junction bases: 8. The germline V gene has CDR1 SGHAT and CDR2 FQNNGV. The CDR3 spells CASSLAVGLAGTYEQYF. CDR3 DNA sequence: TGTGCCAGCAGCTTAGCCGTCGGACTAGCGGGAACATACGAGCAGTACTTC.

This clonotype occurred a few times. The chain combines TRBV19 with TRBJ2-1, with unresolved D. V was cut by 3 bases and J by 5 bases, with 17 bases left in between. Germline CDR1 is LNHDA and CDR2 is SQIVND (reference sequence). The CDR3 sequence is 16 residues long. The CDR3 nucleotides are TGTGCCAGTAGTATCCCCCCGGCAGGTGCCCACAATGAGCAGTTCTTC. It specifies CASSIPPAGAHNEQFF.

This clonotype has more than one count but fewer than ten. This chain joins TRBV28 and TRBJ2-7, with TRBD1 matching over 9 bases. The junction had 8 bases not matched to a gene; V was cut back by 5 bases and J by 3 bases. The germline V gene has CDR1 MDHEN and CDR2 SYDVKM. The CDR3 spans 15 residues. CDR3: CASSELQGAGYEQYF. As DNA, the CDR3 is TGTGCCAGCAGTGAATTACAGGGGGCGGGCTACGAGCAGTACTTC.

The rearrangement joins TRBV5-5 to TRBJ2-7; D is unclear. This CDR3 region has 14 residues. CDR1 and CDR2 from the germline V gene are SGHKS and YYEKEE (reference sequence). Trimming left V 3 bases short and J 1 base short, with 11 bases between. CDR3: CASSWAGLSYEQYF. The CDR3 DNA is TGTGCCAGCAGCTGGGCAGGTTTATCCTACGAGCAGTACTTC.

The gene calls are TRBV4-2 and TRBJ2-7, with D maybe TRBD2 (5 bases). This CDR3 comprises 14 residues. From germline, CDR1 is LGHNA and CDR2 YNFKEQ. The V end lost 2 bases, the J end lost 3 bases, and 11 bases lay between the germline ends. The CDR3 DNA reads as TGTGCCAGCAGCCAAAGGTCGGGAAGCTACGAGCAGTACTTC. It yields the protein CASSQRSGSYEQYF.

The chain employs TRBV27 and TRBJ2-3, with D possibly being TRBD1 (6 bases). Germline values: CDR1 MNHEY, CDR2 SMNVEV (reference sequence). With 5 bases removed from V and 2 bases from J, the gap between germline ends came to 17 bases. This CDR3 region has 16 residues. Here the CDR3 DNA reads TGTGCCAGCAGTGCACAGTCCAGGGGCCTCACAGATACGCAGTATTTT. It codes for CASSAQSRGLTDTQYF.

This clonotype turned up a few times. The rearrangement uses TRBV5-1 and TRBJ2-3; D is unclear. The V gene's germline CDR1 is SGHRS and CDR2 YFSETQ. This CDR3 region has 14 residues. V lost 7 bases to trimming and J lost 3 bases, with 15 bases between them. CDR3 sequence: CASAPIRRTDTQYF. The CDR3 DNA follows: TGCGCCAGCGCCCCGATTCGGCGGACAGATACGCAGTATTTT.

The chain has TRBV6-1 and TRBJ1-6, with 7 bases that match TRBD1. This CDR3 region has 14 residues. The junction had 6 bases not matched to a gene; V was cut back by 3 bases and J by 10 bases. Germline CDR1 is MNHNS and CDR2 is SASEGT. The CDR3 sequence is CASSDYRGESPLHF. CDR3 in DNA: TGTGCCAGCAGTGACTACAGGGGAGAATCACCCCTCCACTTT.

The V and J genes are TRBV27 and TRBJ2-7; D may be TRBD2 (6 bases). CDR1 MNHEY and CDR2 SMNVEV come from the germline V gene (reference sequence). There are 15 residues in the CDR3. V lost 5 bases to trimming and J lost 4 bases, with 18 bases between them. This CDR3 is CASSPQSSVRYEQYF. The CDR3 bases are TGTGCCAGCAGTCCCCAATCTAGCGTGAGATACGAGCAGTACTTC.

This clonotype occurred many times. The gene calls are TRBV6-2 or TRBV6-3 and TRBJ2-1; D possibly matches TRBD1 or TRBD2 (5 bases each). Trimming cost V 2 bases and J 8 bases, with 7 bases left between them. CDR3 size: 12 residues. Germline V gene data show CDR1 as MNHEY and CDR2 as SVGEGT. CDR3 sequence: CASSYRGDEQFF. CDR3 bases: TGTGCCAGCAGTTACCGGGGCGATGAGCAGTTCTTC.

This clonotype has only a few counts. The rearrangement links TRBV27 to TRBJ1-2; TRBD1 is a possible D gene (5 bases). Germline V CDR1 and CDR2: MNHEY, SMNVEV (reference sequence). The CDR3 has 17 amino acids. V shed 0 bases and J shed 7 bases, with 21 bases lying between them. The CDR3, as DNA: TGTGCCAGCAGTTTATCCCTTGGCGGGGCCCCAGGGAGTGGCTACACCTTC. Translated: CASSLSLGGAPGSGYTF.

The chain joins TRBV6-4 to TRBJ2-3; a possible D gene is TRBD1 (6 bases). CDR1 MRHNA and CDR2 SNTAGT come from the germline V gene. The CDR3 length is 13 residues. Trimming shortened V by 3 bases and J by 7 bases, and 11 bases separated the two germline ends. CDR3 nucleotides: TGTGCCAGCAGTGAGGGGGCTAGAAATACGCAGTATTTT. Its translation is CASSEGARNTQYF.

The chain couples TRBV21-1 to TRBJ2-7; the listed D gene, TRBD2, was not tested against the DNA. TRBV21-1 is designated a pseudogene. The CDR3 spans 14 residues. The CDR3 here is CASIDSGGVDEQYF. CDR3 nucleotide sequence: TGTGCCAGCATAGATAGCGGGGGAGTCGACGAGCAGTACTTC.

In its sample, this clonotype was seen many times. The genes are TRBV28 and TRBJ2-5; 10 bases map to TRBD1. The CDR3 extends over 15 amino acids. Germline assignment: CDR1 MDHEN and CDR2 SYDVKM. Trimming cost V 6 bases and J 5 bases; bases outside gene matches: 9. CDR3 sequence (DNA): TGTGCCAGCAGCCAAAGGACAGGGGGGAAGGAGACCCAGTACTTC. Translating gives CASSQRTGGKETQYF.

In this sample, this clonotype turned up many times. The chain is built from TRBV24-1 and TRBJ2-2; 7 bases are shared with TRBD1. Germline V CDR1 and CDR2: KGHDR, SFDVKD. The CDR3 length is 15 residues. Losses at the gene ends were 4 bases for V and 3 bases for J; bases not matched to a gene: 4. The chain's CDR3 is CATSDPGQYTGELFF. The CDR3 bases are TGTGCCACCAGTGACCCGGGACAGTACACCGGGGAGCTGTTTTTT.

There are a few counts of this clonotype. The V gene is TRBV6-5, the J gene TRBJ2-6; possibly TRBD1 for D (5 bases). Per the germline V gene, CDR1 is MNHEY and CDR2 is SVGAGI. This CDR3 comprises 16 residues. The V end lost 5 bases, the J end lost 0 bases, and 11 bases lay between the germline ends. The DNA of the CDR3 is TGTGCCAGCAGTAACGACAGAAGCTCTGGGGCCAACGTCCTGACTTTC. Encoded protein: CASSNDRSSGANVLTF.

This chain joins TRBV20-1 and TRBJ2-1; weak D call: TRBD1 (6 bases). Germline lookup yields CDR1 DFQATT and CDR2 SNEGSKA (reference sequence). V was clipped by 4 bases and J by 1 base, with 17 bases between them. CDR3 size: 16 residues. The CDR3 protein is CSAIRAAGASYNEQFF. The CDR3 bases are TGCAGTGCTATCCGAGCCGCAGGGGCGTCCTACAATGAGCAGTTCTTC.

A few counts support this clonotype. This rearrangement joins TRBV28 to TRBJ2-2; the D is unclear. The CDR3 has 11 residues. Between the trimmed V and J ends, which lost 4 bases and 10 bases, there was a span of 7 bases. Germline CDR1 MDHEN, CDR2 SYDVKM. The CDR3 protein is CASSSAPELFF. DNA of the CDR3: TGTGCCAGCAGTTCCGCCCCGGAGCTGTTTTTT. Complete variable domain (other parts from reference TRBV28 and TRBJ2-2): DVKVTQSSRYLVKRTGEKVFLECVQDMDHENMFWYRQDPGLGLRLIYFSYDVKMKEKGDIPEGYSVSREKKERFSLILESASTNQTSMYLCASSSAPELFFGEGSRLTVL.